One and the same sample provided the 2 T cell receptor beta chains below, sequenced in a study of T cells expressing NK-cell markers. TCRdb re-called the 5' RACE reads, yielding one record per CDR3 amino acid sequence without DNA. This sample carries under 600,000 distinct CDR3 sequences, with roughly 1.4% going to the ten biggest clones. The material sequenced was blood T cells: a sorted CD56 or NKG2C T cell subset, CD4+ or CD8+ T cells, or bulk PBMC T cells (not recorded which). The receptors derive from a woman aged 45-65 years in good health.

The CDR3 spells CASSRSGQLSNQPQHF. The chain couples TRBV5-5 to TRBJ1-5; there is no DNA to check the TCRdb D call of TRBD1. The CDR3 is made up of 16 amino acids. Germline CDR1 SGHKS, CDR2 YYEKEE (reference sequence). The full variable domain, in which reference TRBV5-5 and TRBJ1-5 provide the parts outside the CDR3, is DAGVTQSPTHLIKTRGQQVTLRCSPISGHKSVSWYQQVLGQGPQFIFQYYEKEERGRGNFPDRFSARQFPNYSSELNVNALLLGDSALYLCASSRSGQLSNQPQHFGDGTRLSIL.

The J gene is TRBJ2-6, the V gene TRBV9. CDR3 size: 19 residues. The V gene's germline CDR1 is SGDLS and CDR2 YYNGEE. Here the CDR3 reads CASSAYSSIGGSGANVLTF.